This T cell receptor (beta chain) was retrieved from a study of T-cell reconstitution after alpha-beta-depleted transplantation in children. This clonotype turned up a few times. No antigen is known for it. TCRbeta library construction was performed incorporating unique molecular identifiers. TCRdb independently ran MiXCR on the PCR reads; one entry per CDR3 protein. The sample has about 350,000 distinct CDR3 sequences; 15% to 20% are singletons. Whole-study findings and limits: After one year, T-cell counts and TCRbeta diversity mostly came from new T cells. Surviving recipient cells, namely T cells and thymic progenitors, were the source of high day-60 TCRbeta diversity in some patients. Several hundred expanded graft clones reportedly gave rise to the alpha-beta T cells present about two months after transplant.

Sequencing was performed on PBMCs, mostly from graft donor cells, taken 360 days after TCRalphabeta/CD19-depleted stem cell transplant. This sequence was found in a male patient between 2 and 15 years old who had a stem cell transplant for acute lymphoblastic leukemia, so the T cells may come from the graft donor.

The CDR3 nucleotides read TGTGCCAGCAGCCCCTGGACTAGCGGCTACGAGCAGTACTTC. Residues: CASSPWTSGYEQYF. The V call is TRBV9, the J call TRBJ2-7; the match to TRBD2 covers 10 bases. CDR3 length: 14 amino acids. Germline-derived CDR1 and CDR2 are SGDLS and YYNGEE. J was trimmed by 3 bases and V by 4 bases; bases with no gene match: 4.